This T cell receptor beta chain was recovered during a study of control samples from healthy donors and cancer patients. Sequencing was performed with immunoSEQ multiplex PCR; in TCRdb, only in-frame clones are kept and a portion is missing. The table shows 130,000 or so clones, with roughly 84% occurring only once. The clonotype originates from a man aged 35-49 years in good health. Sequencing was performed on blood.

The CDR3 coding sequence is TGTGCCAGCAGCTTAGCGGGGGGAGGCACTGAAGCTTTCTTT. Amino acids: CASSLAGGGTEAFF. The chain recombines TRBV7-2 with TRBJ1-1; D is possibly TRBD1 (5 bases). CDR3 length: 14 residues. CDR1 SGHTA and CDR2 FQGNSA come from the germline V gene. The V gene lost 0 bases and the J gene lost 4 bases, with 9 bases spanning the gap.